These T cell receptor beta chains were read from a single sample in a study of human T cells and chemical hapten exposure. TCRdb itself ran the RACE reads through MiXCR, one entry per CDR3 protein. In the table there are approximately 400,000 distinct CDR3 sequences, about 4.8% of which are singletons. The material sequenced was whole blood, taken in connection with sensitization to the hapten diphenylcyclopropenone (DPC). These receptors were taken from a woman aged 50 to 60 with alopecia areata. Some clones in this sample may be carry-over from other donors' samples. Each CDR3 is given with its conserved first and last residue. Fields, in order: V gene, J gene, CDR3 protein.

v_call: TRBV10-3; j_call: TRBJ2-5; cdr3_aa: CAIGGTAKETQYF
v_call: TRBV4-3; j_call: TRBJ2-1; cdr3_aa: CASSQEGEQFF
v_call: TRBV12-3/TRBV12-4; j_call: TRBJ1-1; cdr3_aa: CASRVSMNTEAFF
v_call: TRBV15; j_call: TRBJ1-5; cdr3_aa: CATRAVRPSANQPQHF
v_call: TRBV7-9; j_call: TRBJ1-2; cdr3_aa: CASSLENRAEGYTF
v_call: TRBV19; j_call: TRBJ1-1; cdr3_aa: CASSIDPVNTEAFF
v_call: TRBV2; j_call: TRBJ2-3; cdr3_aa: CASSGQGAGTDTQYF
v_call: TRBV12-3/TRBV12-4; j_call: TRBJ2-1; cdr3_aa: CASSPGPVNEQFF
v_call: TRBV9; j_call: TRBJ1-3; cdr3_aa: CASSAEGVSGNTIYF
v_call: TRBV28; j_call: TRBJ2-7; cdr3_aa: CASSFGTFGGNYEQYF
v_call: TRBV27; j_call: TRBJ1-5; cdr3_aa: CASSLADGINQPQHF
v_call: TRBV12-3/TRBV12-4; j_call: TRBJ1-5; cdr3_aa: CASSPRDRDNQPQHF
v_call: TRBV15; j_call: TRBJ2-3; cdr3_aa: CATSRDSLTDTQYF
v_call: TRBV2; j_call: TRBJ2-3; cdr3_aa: CASGTESTDTQYF
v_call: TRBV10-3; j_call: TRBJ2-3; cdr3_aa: CATGLSGRKGTDTQYF
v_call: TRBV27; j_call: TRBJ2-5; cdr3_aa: CASSTSGRNRETQYF
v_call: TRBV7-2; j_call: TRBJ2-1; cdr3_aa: CASSLNRELHEQFF
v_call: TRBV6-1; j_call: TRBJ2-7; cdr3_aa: CASTRGGYEQYF
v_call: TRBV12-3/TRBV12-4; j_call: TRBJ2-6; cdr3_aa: CASRPGQGQAGANVLTF
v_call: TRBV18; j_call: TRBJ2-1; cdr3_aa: CASSPPGRRTYNEQFF
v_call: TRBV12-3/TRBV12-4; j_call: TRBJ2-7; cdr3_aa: CASSRSSLRGGTYEQYF
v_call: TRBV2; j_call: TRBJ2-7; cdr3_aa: CASRVDSSYEQYF
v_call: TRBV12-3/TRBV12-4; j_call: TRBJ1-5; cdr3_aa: CASTWGGNQPQHF
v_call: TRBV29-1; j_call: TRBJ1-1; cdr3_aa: CSVEKSAGAEAFF
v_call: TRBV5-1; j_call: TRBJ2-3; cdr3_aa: CASSLSTHGADTQYF
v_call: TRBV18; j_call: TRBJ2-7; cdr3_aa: CASSTRTGAREQYF
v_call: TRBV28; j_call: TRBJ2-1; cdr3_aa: CASISGGLSYNEQFF
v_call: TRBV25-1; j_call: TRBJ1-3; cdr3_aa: CASTGHGNSGNTIYF
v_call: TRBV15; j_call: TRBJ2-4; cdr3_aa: CATSRDLDINIQYF
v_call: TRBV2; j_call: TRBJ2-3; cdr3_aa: CATPSTGSQDTQYF
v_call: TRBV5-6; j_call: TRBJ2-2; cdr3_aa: CASLRPELFF
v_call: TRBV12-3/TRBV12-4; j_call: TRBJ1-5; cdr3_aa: CASNTLRGQASNQPQHF
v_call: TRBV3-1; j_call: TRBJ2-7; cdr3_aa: CASSQDYAGYEQYF
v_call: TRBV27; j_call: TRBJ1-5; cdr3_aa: CASSLTGPNNQPQHF
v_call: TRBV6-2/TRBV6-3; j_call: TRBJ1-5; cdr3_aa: CASSVQGDYSNQPQHF
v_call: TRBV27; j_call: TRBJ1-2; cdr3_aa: CASSSPLQGNYGYTF
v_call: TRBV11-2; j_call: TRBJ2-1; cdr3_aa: CASSYGQGSYNEQFF
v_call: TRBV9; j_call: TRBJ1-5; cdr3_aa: CASSVHPEGSQPQHF
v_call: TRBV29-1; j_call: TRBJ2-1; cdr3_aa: CSVQVGVAYNEQFF
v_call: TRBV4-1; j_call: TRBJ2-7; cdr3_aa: CASSHTQGVEQYF
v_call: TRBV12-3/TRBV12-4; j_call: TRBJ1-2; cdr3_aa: CASSSGTAMRGYTF
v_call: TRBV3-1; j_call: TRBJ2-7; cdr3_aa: CASSQRYRVDEQYF
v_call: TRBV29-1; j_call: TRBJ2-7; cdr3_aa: CSVCPQGYEQYF
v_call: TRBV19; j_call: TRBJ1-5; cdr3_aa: CASSTRTGRQPQHF
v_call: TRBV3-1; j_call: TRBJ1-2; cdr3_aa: CASSQVWDYGYTF
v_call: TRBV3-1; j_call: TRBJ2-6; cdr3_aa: CASSQEEISGANVLTF
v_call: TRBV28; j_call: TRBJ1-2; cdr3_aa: CASSLRSETYGYTF
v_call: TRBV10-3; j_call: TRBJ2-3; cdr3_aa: CAISENQGSSTDTQYF
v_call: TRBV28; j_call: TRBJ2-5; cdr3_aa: CASTLEAQETQYF
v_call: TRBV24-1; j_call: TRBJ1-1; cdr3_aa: CATSDPGQLNTEAFF
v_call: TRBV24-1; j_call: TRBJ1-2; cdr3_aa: CATSDKSDRVIFYGYTF
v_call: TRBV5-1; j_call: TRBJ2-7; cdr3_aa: CASSLVRAGTYEQYF
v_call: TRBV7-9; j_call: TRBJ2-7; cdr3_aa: CASSPGQSAYEQYF
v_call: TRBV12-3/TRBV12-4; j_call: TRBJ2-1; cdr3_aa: CASTLSYGGDEQFF
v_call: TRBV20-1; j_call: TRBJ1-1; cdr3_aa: CSGTGLNTEAFF
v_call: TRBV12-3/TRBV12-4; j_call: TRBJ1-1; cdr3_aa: CASSFESEAFF
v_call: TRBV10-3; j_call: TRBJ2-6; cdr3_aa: CAVPVPTSSGANVLTF
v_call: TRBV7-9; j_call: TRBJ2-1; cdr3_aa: CASSLWLMSSSSGEQFF
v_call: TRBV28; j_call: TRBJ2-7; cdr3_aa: CASSGADRGDEQYF